The 5 T cell receptor beta chains presented below share a single source sample, sequenced in a study of cytomegalovirus exposure and HLA in healthy donors. A multiplex PCR was run with 60 Vbeta primers and 13 Jbeta primers. The repertoire was sequenced with immunoSEQ multiplex PCR; TCRdb's copy has only in-frame clones and lacks some. The sample includes just under 250,000 clones, around 76% seen only once; the top ten take 5% to 6.5%. The sample taken for sequencing was PBMCs. The receptors come from a middle-aged woman in good health and CMV-seropositive.

The table lists this clone with a few counts. The V gene is TRBV5-1, the J gene TRBJ1-4; maybe TRBD1 (5 bases). Germline lookup yields CDR1 SGHRS and CDR2 YFSETQ. The V gene lost 4 bases and the J gene lost 8 bases, with 12 bases spanning the gap. CDR3 size: 13 residues. The CDR3 sequence: CASSAGVREKLFF. The CDR3, as DNA: TGCGCCAGCAGCGCGGGGGTTAGAGAAAAACTGTTTTTT.

The chain combines TRBV11-3 with TRBJ2-7, with 13 bases fitting TRBD2. V dropped 4 bases and J dropped 4; count of bases not matched to a gene: 7. Germline-derived CDR1 and CDR2 are SGHNT and YENEEA. CDR3 length: 16 amino acids. The CDR3: CASSSGGLAGIYEQYF. In DNA form, the CDR3 reads TGTGCCAGCAGCTCCGGGGGACTAGCGGGAATTTACGAGCAGTACTTC.

V is TRBV10-3 and J is TRBJ1-1, with unresolved D. Germline values: CDR1 ENHRY, CDR2 SYGVKD. This CDR3 contains 15 residues. Trimming took 0 bases from V and 0 from J, leaving 8 bases between them. DNA of the CDR3: TGTGCCATCAGTGAGTCGATTCAGGTGAACACTGAAGCTTTCTTT. Translated: CAISESIQVNTEAFF.

The chain employs TRBV12-5 and TRBJ2-5, with 8 bases that match TRBD1. Germline V gene lookup returns CDR1 LGHNT and CDR2 FRNRAP. The ends lost 7 bases at V and 5 bases at J; junction bases unmatched: 6. This CDR3 has 13 residues. The CDR3 spells CASAPGGAETQYF. In DNA, the CDR3 is TGTGCTAGTGCCCCAGGGGGCGCTGAGACCCAGTACTTC. Looking up the rest from reference TRBV12-5 and TRBJ2-5 gives the full variable domain: DARVTQTPRHKVTEMGQEVTMRCQPILGHNTVFWYRQTMMQGLELLAYFRNRAPLDDSGMPKDRFSAEMPDATLATLKIQPSEPRDSAVYFCASAPGGAETQYFGPGTRLLVL.

The V gene is TRBV27, the J gene TRBJ2-7; 7 bases are a match to TRBD2. J was trimmed by 6 bases and V by 2 bases; bases with no gene match: 10. Per germline, CDR1 MNHEY and CDR2 SMNVEV (reference sequence). The CDR3 is 15 amino acids. CDR3 nucleotides: TGTGCCAGCAGTTTAATGGGAGGGCAGGGTGGCGAGCAGTACTTC. Translation: CASSLMGGQGGEQYF.